The entry below gives a single T cell receptor beta chain sequence along with its context. The sample belongs to a study of blood T cell repertoires in COVID-19. Study background: T cells, B-cell-depleted T cells, or PBMCs provided the cDNA or gDNA that served as material.

Methods used by the authors: Amplification of reference gene primers was used by the study to estimate nucleated cell counts. Clones were sequenced by immunoSEQ multiplex PCR, and TCRdb holds only the in-frame ones, with some missing. V and J calls and clone size are copied from that table; D and trimming were computed from the DNA. Of 150,000 to 200,000 clones listed, about 89% were seen once; the top ten hold roughly 3.3%. Looked up from germline, CDR1 is SGHRS and CDR2 is YFSETQ. This CDR3 contains 15 residues. Trimming cost V 0 bases and J 0 bases, with 8 bases left between them. V and J are TRBV5-1 and TRBJ2-3, with D maybe TRBD1 (5 bases). The sample was peripheral blood. This clonotype originated in a man between 65 and 85 years old with acute or convalescent COVID-19. The CDR3 reads CASSLGQGSTDTQYF. The CDR3 bases are TGCGCCAGCAGCTTGGGTCAGGGTAGCACAGATACGCAGTATTTT.